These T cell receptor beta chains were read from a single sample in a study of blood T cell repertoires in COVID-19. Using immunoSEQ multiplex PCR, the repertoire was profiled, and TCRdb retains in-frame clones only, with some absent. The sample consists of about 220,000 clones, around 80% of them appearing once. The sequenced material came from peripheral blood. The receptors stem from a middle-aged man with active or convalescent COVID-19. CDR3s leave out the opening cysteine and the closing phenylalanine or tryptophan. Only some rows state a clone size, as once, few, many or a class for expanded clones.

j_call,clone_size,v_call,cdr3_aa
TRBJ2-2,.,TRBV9,ASERGLRTGELF
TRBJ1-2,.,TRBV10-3,AISESLQGVLYGYT
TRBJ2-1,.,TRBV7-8,ASSLDLGGGLYEQF
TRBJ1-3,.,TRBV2,ASIAGTSGNTIY
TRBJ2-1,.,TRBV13,ASSPGTSGSYNEQF
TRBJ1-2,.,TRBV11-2,ASSPIISGGYT
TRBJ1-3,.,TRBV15,ATSRDRGSTDTIY
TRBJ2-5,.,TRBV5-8,ASRTTSGRETQY
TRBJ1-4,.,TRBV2,ASKGDATNEKLF
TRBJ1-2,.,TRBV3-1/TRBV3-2,ASSLQTGFYGYT
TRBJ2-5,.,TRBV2,ASSGQGASSETQY
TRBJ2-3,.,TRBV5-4,ASSSAQRLDTQY
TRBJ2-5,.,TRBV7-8,ASSKGLAGSTQY
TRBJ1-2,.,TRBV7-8,ASSLGSGQGNYGYT
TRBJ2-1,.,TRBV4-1,ASSPSLGLVSNEQF
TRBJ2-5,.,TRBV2,ASGGLAGGKETQY
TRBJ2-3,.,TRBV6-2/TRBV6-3,ASSYAGGEDTQY
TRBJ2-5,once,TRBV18,ASSPGGQETQY
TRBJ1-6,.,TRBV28,ASSPNRGTGSYNSPLH
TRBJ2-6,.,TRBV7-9,ASSSPIWESGANVLT
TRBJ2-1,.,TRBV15,ATSRDLGYNEQF
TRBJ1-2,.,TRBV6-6,ASSTDPRANYGYT
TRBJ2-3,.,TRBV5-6,ASSPGPQLADTQY